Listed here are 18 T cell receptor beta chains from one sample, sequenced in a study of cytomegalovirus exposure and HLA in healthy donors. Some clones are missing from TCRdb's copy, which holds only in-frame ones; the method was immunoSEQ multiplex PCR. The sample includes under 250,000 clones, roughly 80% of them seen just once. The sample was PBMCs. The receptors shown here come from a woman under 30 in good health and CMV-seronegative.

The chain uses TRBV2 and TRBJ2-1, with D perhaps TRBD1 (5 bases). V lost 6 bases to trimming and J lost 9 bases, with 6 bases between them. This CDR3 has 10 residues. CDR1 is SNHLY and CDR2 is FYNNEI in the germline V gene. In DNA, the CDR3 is TGTGCCAGCAGGGGGCCTGAGCAGTTCTTC. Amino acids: CASRGPEQFF.

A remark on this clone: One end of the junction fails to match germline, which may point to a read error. The CDR3 protein is CASREGQGVNYGYTF. The CDR3 region has the DNA TGTGCCAGCAGGGAAGGACAGGGGGTTAACTATGGCTACACCTTC. The V call is TRBV6-1, the J call TRBJ1-2, with 10 bases fitting TRBD1. Germline CDR1 is MNHNS and CDR2 is SASEGT. The CDR3 spans 15 residues.

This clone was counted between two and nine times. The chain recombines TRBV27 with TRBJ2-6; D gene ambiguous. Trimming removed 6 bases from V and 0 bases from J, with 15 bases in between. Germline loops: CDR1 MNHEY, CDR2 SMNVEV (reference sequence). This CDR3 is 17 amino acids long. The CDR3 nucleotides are TGTGCCAGCAGCCCACACCACTCGAGCTCTGGGGCCAACGTCCTGACTTTC. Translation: CASSPHHSSSGANVLTF.

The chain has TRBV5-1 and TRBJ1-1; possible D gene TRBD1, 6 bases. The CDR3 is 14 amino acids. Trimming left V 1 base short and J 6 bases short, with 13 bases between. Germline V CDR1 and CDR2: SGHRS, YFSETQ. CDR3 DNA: TGCGCCAGCAGCTTGAGGCGGGGGCGGTCTGAAGCTTTCTTT. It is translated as CASSLRRGRSEAFF.

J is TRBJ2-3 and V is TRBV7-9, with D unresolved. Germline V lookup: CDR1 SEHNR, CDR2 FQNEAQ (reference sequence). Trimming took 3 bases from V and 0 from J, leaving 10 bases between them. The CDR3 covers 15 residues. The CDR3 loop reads CASSFSRSSTDTQYF. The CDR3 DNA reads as TGTGCCAGCAGCTTTTCACGTTCTAGCACAGATACGCAGTATTTT.

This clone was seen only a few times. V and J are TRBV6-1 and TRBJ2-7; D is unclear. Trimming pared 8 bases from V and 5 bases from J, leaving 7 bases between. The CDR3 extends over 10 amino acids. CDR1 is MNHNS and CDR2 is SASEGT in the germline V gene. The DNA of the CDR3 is TGTGCCAGCGTCTTACACGAGCAGTACTTC. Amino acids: CASVLHEQYF.

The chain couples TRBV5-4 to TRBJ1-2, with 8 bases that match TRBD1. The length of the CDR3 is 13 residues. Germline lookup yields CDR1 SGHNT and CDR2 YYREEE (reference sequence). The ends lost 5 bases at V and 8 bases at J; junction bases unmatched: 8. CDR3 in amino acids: CASSLQGAKGYTF. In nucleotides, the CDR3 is TGTGCCAGCAGTCTCCAGGGGGCGAAAGGCTACACCTTC.

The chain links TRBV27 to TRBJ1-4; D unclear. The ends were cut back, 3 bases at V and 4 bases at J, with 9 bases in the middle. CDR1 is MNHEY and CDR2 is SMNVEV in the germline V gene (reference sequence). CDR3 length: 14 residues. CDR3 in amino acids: CASSFRGINEKLFF. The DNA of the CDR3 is TGTGCCAGCAGTTTTCGAGGGATTAATGAAAAACTGTTTTTT.

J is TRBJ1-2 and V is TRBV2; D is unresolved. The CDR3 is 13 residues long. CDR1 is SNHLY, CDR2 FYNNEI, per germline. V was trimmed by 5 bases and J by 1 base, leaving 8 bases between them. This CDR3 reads CASSSWSNYGYTF. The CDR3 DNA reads TGTGCCAGCAGTAGCTGGAGTAACTATGGCTACACCTTC.

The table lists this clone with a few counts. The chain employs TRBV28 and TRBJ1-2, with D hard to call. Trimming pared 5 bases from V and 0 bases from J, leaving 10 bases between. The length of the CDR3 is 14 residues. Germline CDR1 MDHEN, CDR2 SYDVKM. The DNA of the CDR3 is TGTGCCAGCAGTCTCCCGAACTCTAACTATGGCTACACCTTC. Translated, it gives CASSLPNSNYGYTF.

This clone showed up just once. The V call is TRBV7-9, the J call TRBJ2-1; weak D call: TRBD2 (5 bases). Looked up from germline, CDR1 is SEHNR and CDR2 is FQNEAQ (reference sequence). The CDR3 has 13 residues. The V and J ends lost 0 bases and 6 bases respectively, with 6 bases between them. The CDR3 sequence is CASSLAGSNEQFF. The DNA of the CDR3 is TGTGCCAGCAGCTTAGCAGGGAGCAATGAGCAGTTCTTC.

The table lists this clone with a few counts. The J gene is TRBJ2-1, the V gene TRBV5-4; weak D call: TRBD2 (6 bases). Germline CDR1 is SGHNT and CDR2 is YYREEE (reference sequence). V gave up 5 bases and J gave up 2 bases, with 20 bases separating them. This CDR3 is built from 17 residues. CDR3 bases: TGTGCCAGCAGTCTCCTGGGGCGGGGCGGGGCCTACAATGAGCAGTTCTTC. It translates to CASSLLGRGGAYNEQFF. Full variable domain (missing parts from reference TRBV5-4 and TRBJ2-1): ETGVTQSPTHLIKTRGQQVTLRCSSQSGHNTVSWYQQALGQGPQFIFQYYREEENGRGNFPPRFSGLQFPNYSSELNVNALELDDSALYLCASSLLGRGGAYNEQFFGPGTRLTVL.

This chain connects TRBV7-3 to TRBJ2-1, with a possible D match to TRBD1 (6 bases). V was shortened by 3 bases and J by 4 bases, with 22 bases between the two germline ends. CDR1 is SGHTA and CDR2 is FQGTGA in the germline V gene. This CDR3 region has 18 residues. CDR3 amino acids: CASSLPGTPIPSYNEQFF. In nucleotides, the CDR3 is TGTGCCAGCAGCTTGCCCGGGACACCCATTCCATCATACAATGAGCAGTTCTTC.

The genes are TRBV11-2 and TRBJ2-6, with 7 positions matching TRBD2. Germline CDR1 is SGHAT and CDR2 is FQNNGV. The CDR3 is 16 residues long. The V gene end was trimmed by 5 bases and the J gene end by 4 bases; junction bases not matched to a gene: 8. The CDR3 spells CASSIGRGEGANVLTF. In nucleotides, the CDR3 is TGTGCCAGCAGCATTGGACGGGGGGAAGGGGCCAACGTCCTGACTTTC. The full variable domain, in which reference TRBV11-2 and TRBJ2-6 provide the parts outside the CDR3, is EAGVAQSPRYKIIEKRQSVAFWCNPISGHATLYWYQQILGQGPKLLIQFQNNGVVDDSQLPKDRFSAERLKGVDSTLKIQPAKLEDSAVYLCASSIGRGEGANVLTFGAGSRLTVL.

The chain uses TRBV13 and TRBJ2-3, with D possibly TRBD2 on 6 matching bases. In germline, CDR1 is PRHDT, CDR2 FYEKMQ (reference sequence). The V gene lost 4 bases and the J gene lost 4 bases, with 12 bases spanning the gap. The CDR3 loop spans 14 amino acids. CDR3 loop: CASSSGTAADTQYF. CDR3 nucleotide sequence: TGTGCCAGCAGCTCCGGGACTGCCGCAGATACGCAGTATTTT.

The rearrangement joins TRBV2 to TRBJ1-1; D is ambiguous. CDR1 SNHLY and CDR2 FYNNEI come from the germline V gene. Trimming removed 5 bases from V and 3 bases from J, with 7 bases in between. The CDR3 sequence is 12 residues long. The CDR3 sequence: CASSLWDTEAFF. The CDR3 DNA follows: TGTGCCAGCAGTCTATGGGACACTGAAGCTTTCTTT.

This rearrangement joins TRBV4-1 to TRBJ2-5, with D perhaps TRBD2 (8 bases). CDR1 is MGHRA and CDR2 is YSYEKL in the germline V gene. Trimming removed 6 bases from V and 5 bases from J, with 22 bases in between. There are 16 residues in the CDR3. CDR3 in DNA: TGCGCCAGCAGAGCAGCCGAGGGGGCTAGCGGGGAGACCCAGTACTTC. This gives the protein CASRAAEGASGETQYF.

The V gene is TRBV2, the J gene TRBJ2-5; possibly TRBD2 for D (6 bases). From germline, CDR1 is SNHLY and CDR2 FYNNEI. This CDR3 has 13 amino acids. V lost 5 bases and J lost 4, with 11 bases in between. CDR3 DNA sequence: TGTGCCAGCAGTCTCTCCGGGAGAGAGACCCAGTACTTC. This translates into CASSLSGRETQYF.